A selection of T cell receptor beta chains follows, all from one sample in a study of identical twins. One entry per CDR3 protein, called by TCRdb with MiXCR from the 5' RACE reads. The sample has some 590,000 distinct CDR3 sequences; nearly 10% are singletons. The same sample was also studied in work on yellow fever vaccine responses in identical twins.

The sequencing sample was made of PBMCs. The receptors were sampled from a woman between 18 and 29 years old in good health. Each CDR3 is given with its conserved first and last residue. The D gene is left open where the match is weak. A clone size is listed for some rows: how often the clone was seen (once, few, many), or a class if it is expanded.

TRBD2	TRBV7-3	few	TRBJ2-1	TGTGCCAGCAGCCTTTACGGGACTAGCCGCCAGTTCTTC	CASSLYGTSRQFF
TRBD2	TRBV2	NA	TRBJ2-7	TGTGCCAGTCAGCCCTTAGCGGGGGGCATCTACGAGCAGTACTTC	CASQPLAGGIYEQYF
NA	TRBV7-9	NA	TRBJ2-2	TGTGCCAGCAGCTTAAGAGGGGGATCGAACACCGGGGAGCTGTTTTTT	CASSLRGGSNTGELFF
TRBD2	TRBV7-9	many	TRBJ2-5	TGTGCCAGCAGCTTTCGAGTCGGGGGGGAGCAAGAGACCCAGTACTTC	CASSFRVGGEQETQYF
TRBD1	TRBV12-3/TRBV12-4	many	TRBJ2-5	TGTGCCAGCAGTTTATGGGACAGGCAAGAGACCCAGTACTTC	CASSLWDRQETQYF
NA	TRBV10-3	many	TRBJ2-2	TGTGCCATCAGTGAGTCGGAGCACGGGGAGCTGTTTTTT	CAISESEHGELFF
TRBD1	TRBV5-1	many	TRBJ2-3	TGCGCCAGCAGCCCGGACAGGGAGCCAGATACGCAGTATTTT	CASSPDREPDTQYF
NA	TRBV29-1	many	TRBJ2-1	TGCAGCGTTGGTAGCGGCTACTTTAGGTTCTTC	CSVGSGYFRFF
TRBD1	TRBV11-2	few	TRBJ2-1	TGTGCCAGCAGCACATGGGACAGGGCGGGTGAGCAGTTCTTC	CASSTWDRAGEQFF
NA	TRBV5-5	few	TRBJ2-7	TGTGCCAGCAGGGACCCGCGTGATGCCTTTGGGGTTTCCTACGAGCAGTACTTC	CASRDPRDAFGVSYEQYF
NA	TRBV6-5	many	TRBJ2-7	TGTGCCAGCAGTTACAGGGGGACCTACGAGCAGTACTTC	CASSYRGTYEQYF
TRBD2	TRBV10-3	many	TRBJ2-7	TGTGCCATCAGCCCACTAGCGGGAGTGACCTACGAGCAGTACTTC	CAISPLAGVTYEQYF
NA	TRBV30	NA	TRBJ1-2	TGTGCCTCCTTTCTGAGGGGCAGGGACTACTATGGCTACACCTTC	CASFLRGRDYYGYTF
TRBD2	TRBV3-1	many	TRBJ2-7	TGTGCCAGCAGCCCTCAGGGGACTAGCGGGGGCCTAGGCTACGAGCAGTACTTC	CASSPQGTSGGLGYEQYF
NA	TRBV12-3/TRBV12-4	few	TRBJ2-1	TGTGCCAGCAGTTTTTTACAGGAGTACAATGAGCAGTTCTTC	CASSFLQEYNEQFF
TRBD1	TRBV12-3/TRBV12-4	many	TRBJ2-1	TGTGCCAGCAGAGAGACAGGGGGGAGGAATGAGCAGTTCTTC	CASRETGGRNEQFF
NA	TRBV29-1	NA	TRBJ1-3	TGCAGCCTCCGGAGTGGAAACACCATATATTTT	CSLRSGNTIYF
NA	TRBV20-1	many	TRBJ2-5	TGCAGTGCTAGAGATCGGGACGGGGGCGGGTTGGAGACCCAGTACTTC	CSARDRDGGGLETQYF
NA	TRBV15	NA	TRBJ1-5	TGTGCCACCAGCCCGAGTGGGGATCAGCCCCAGCATTTT	CATSPSGDQPQHF
TRBD2	TRBV15	few	TRBJ2-1	TGTGCCACCAGCAGGGGGGAACTAGCGGGGGGGAGTGGAGATGAGCAGTTCTTC	CATSRGELAGGSGDEQFF
NA	TRBV6-1	NA	TRBJ2-7	TGTGCCAGCAGTCAATTCGGTAGTAACTACGAGCAGTACTTC	CASSQFGSNYEQYF